Listed here is a single TCR beta chain. The CDR3 extends over 12 amino acids. V was trimmed by 3 bases and J by 4 bases, leaving 6 bases between them. This sample was taken from a study of blood T cell repertoires in COVID-19. Only in-frame clones appear in the TCRdb table, and some are missing; sequencing was by immunoSEQ multiplex PCR. The sample shows about 230,000 clones, 65% to 90% of them seen only once. Material for sequencing was peripheral blood. The origin of this receptor is a man between 50 and 59 years old with COVID-19, enrolled during active disease. The rearrangement joins TRBV12-3 or TRBV12-4 to TRBJ1-2, with no clear D. DNA of the CDR3: TGTGCCAGCAGTTTTCTCGGCTATGGCTACACCTTC. It is translated as CASSFLGYGYTF.